Listed here is a single T cell receptor beta chain. Its antigen is currently unknown. In TCRdb, the reads were re-called with MiXCR into one record per CDR3 protein. This table holds under 800,000 distinct CDR3 sequences, 24% found once. This record comes from a study of T cell repertoires in cytomegalovirus infection. Study-wide results and limits: Pooled public TCR beta family frequency picked out CMV carriers with the relevant HLA. Clonotype analysis showed dominance of the ex vivo response by HLA-C-restricted CMV-specific TCR beta clonotypes.

The CDR3 loop spans 16 amino acids. Germline CDR1 MNHNY, CDR2 SVGAGI (reference sequence). The trim removed 0 bases at V and 4 bases at J, leaving 4 bases unmatched. V is TRBV6-6 and J is TRBJ2-3, with 10 nucleotides matching TRBD2. The TCR sequence derives from a human donor in good health (CMV status not recorded). Some clones in this sample may be carry-over from other donors' samples. Sequencing was carried out using CD8+ T cells from PBMCs. The CDR3 here is CASSYSSGGGADTQYF. The CDR3 DNA reads TGTGCCAGCAGTTACTCGAGCGGGGGGGGGGCAGATACGCAGTATTTT.